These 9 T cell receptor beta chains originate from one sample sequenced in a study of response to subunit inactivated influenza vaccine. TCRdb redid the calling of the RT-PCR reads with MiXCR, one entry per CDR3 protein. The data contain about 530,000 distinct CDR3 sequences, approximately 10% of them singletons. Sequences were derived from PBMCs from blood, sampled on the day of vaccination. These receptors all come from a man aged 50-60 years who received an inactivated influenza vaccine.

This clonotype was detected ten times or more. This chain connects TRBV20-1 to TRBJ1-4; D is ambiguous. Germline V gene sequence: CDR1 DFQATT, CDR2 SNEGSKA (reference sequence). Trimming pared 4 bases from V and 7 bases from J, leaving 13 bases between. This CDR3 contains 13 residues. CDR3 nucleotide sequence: TGCAGTGCTACCGGGCCTCGAATTGAAAAACTGTTTTTT. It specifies CSATGPRIEKLFF.

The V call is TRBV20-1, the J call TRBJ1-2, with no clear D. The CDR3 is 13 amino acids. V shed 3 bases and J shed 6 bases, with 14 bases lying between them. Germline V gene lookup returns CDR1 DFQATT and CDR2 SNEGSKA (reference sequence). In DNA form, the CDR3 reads TGCAGTGCTAGTCCGGAAAGGCAGAATGGCTACACCTTC. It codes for CSASPERQNGYTF.

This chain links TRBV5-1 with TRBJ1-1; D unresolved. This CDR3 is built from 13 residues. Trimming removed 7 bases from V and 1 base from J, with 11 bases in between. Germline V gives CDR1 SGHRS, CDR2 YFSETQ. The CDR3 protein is CASRPKENTEAFF. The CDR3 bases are TGCGCCAGCCGCCCTAAGGAGAACACTGAAGCTTTCTTT.

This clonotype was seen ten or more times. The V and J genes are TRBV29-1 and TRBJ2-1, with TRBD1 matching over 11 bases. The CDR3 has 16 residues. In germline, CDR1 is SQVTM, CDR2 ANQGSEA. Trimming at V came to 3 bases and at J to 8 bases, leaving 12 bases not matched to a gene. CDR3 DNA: TGCAGCGTTGATTGGGCCTCCGGGACAGGGGGTGATGAGCAGTTCTTC. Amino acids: CSVDWASGTGGDEQFF.

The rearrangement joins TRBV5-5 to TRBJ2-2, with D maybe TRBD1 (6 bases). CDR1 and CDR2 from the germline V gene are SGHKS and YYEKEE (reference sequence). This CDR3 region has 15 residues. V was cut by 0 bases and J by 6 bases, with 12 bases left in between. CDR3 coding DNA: TGTGCCAGCAGCTTGGGGGAACAGGGCGCCGGGGAGCTGTTTTTT. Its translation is CASSLGEQGAGELFF.

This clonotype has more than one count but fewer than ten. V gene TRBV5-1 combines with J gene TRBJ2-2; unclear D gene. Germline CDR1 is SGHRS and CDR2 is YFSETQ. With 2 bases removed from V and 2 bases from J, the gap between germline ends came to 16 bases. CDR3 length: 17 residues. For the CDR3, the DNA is TGCGCCAGCAGCTTCCCGGCAGGTCCGTTCAACACCGGGGAGCTGTTTTTT. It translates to CASSFPAGPFNTGELFF.

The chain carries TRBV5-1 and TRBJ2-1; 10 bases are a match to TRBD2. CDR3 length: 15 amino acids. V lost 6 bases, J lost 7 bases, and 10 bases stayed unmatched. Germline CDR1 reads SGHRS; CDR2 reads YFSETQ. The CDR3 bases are TGCGCCAGCACCGGCACGGGACTAGCGCAGAATGAGCAGTTCTTC. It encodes CASTGTGLAQNEQFF.

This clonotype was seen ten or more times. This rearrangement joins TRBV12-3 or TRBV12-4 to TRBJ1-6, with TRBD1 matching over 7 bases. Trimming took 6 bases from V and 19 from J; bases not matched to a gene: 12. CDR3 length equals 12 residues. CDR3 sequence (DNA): TGTGCCAGCAGCCGACAGGGATATTTCCTACACTTT. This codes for CASSRQGYFLHF.

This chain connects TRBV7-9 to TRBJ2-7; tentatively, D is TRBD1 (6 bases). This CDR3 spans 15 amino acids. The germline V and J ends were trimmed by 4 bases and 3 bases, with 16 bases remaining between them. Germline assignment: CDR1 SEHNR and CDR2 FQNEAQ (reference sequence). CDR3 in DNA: TGTGCCAGCAGCTCCTCTCGGGACACAATCTACGAGCAGTACTTC. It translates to CASSSSRDTIYEQYF.